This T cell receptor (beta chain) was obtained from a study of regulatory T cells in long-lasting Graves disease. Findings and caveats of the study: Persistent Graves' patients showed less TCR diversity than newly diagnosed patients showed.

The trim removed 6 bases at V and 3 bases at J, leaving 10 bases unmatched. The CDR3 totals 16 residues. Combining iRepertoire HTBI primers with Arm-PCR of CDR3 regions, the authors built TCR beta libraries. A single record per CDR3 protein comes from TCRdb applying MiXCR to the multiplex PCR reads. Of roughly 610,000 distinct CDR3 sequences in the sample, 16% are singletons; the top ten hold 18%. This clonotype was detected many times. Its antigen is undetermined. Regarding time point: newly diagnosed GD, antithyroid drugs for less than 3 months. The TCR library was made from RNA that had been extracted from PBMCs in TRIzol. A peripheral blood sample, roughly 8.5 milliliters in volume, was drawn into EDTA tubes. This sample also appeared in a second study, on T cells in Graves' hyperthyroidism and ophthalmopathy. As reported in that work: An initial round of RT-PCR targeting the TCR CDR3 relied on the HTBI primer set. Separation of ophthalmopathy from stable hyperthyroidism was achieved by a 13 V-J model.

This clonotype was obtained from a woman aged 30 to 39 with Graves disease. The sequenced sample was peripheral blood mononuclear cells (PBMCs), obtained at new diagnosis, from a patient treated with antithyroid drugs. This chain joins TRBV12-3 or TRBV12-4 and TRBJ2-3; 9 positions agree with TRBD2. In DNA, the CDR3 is TGTGCCAGCAGGGACGATAGCGGGAGTTTTACAGATACGCAGTATTTT. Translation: CASRDDSGSFTDTQYF.